This is a list of T cell receptor beta chains from one sample in a study of post-analysis software for immune sequencing data. TCRdb reprocessed the PCR reads with MiXCR, giving one entry per CDR3 protein. The sample shows about 500,000 distinct CDR3 sequences, approximately 45% of them seen only once. Sequencing used blood. Every receptor here comes from a girl aged 10 to 17 with multiple sclerosis. Both conserved end residues are part of each CDR3. D genes are given only for firm matches. Part of the rows lack a size; the others show once, few, many or a class for expanded clones.

DNA: TGTGTCAGCTCACCATCGGGGGGCAATCAGCCCCAGCATTTT
CDR3: CVSSPSGGNQPQHF
J: TRBJ1-5
size: -
V: TRBV18
length: 14
D: -

DNA: TGTGCCAGCAGCGTAGATCCCAGGCAAAATGAAAAACTGTTTTTT
CDR3: CASSVDPRQNEKLFF
J: TRBJ1-4
size: -
V: TRBV9
length: 15
D: -

DNA: TGTGCCAGCAGTTACAGGGCCACCGGGGAGCGGTTTTTT
CDR3: CASSYRATGERFF
J: TRBJ2-2
size: -
V: TRBV6-5
length: 13
D: -

DNA: TGTGCCAGCAGTTACTTGGGGACAGGGGGTGACATTCAGTACTTC
CDR3: CASSYLGTGGDIQYF
J: TRBJ2-4
size: -
V: TRBV6-2/TRBV6-3
length: 15
D: TRBD1

DNA: TGTGCCAGCTGCAACCGGGACAGTTTAATTCCCTACGAGCAGTACTTC
CDR3: CASCNRDSLIPYEQYF
J: TRBJ2-7
size: -
V: TRBV6-6
length: 16
D: TRBD1

DNA: TGTGCCAGCAGCGGGACAGGGTCCGGCTACACCTTC
CDR3: CASSGTGSGYTF
J: TRBJ1-2
size: few
V: TRBV6-2/TRBV6-3
length: 12
D: TRBD1

DNA: TGTGCCACCCGGACGGCCTACAATCAGCCCCAGCATTTT
CDR3: CATRTAYNQPQHF
J: TRBJ1-5
size: once
V: TRBV28
length: 13
D: -

DNA: TGTGCCAGCTCAGAAGCGGGAGCAAGGTTGGGAGATACGCAGTATTTT
CDR3: CASSEAGARLGDTQYF
J: TRBJ2-3
size: -
V: TRBV18
length: 16
D: TRBD2

DNA: TGTGCCAGCAGCTTGGACAGCCCTTGGGACAATCAGCCCCAGCATTTT
CDR3: CASSLDSPWDNQPQHF
J: TRBJ1-5
size: -
V: TRBV7-9
length: 16
D: -

DNA: TGTGCCAGCAGCCGGACTAGCGGGAGACATATAGCCAAAAACATTCAGTACTTC
CDR3: CASSRTSGRHIAKNIQYF
J: TRBJ2-4
size: few
V: TRBV7-2
length: 18
D: TRBD2

DNA: TGTGCCAGCGCGTATGGGAGGGTAACAGATACGCAGTATTTT
CDR3: CASAYGRVTDTQYF
J: TRBJ2-3
size: -
V: TRBV28
length: 14
D: TRBD2

DNA: TGTGCCAGCAGTTCAGCAGGCGGTCCCTACGAGCAGTACTTC
CDR3: CASSSAGGPYEQYF
J: TRBJ2-7
size: -
V: TRBV11-1
length: 14
D: -